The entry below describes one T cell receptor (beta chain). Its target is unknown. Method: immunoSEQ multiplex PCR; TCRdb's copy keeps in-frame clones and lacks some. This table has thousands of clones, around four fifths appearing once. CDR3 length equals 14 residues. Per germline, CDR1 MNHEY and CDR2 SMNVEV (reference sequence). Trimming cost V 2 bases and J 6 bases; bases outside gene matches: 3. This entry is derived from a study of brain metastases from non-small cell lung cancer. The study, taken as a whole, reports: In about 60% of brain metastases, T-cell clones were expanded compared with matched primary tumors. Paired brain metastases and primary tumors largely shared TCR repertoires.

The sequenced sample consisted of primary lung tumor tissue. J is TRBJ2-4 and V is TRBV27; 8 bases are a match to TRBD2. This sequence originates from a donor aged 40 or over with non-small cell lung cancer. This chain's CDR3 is CASSLDGGVNIQYF. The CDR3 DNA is TGTGCCAGCAGTTTAGACGGGGGGGTAAACATTCAGTACTTC.